This T cell receptor beta chain derives from a study of T-cell memory formation after mild COVID-19 (dated by TCRdb to about 2021). With respect to the entire study: TCR sequence clusters from the two donors were largely donor specific. In a couple of donors, T-cell clones that expanded and contracted after mild COVID-19 were tracked by sequencing TCRalpha and TCRbeta repertoires over time. The cohort was made up of two young adult volunteers, one female and one male, who were previously healthy.

Ficoll-Paque density gradient centrifugation was used to isolate PBMCs. CDR3 length: 14 amino acids, cysteine to phenylalanine. Only the CDR3 portion is preserved as DNA: 42 bases, with reading frame beginning at the first base. Looking up the germline V gene yields CDR1 SGHRS and CDR2 YFSETQ. V loses 2 bases, J loses 1 base, and the germline ends lie 7 bases apart. The paper's findings and limits, for the study overall: The study included only a couple of mild cases, and larger cohorts that include severe cases with pre-infection samples were judged to be necessary. Whether the second-wave clones peaking on day 37 were SARS-CoV-2 specific was not confirmed. Clones that contracted from day 15 to 85 showed balanced CD4/CD8 phenotypes, whereas a second wave of clones that expanded from day 15 to 37 leaned towards CD4+. Some responding clones were detected in pre-infection memory, suggesting pre-existing cross-reactive memory T cells joined the SARS-CoV-2 response. Contracting CD4+ clones appeared mostly in the CM and EM memory subsets, whereas CD8+ clones were enriched in EMRA.

The run used an Illumina NovaSeq 6000. TCRalpha and TCRbeta cDNA libraries were constructed by 5'RACE with constant-segment primers, with sample barcodes and unique molecular identifiers being introduced. Trizol reagent was used to extract RNA from every sample. Amplification of the libraries took two PCR steps, and the second step added a second sample barcode plus Illumina TruSeq adapters. Libraries were sequenced on an Illumina NovaSeq with 2 x 150 bp paired-end reads. Regarding the original processing steps: Demultiplexing of reads and collapsing into UMI-guided consensus sequences were performed with migec v1.2.7. With mixcr v2.1.11, UMI consensuses were aligned to TRA and TRB V and J templates and assembled into clonotypes. Expanded or contracted clonotypes were those called significant by both edgeR and NoisET, with noise models trained on biological replicates. For edgeR calls, the thresholds were a false discovery rate-adjusted p below 0.01 and a log2 fold-change of 1. As an exploratory analysis of dynamics, max-normalized trajectories of the 1000 most abundant clonotypes were examined with PCA combined with hierarchical clustering. The CD4 or CD8 phenotype of responding clones was assigned using the separately sequenced CD4+ and CD8+ repertoires. The public reads were quality trimmed at Q25 with fastp and then assembled into clones with MiXCR by TCRdb, keeping productive beta chains. Entries are consolidated by CDR3 protein sequence, retaining the most common genes and DNA. Here the V and J calls rest on TCRdb's processing, not on the authors' analysis. Recorded for this sample are 450,000 or so distinct CDR3 sequences; more than 20% of them occurred a single time. Jointly, the top ten make up around 12% of the sample.

This clonotype was detected a few times. This clone's antigen is unknown. No much larger clone is present one base from it, and per-base qualities are unavailable. Sequenced: PBMCs or a T cell subset sorted from them (not recorded which). The chain is assembled from TRBV5-1 and TRBJ1-5, with TRBD1 as a weak D call on 5 bases. This sequence originates from an adult woman who had mild COVID-19 (a few samples of this study predate the infection). The sample titles of this study are shuffled in the database, so cell type and time point are left out; the donor was told from shared clones. CDR3 protein: CASSFGASNQPQHF. The nucleotide sequence is given as TGCGCCAGCAGCTTCGGGGCAAGCAATCAGCCCCAGCATTTT.